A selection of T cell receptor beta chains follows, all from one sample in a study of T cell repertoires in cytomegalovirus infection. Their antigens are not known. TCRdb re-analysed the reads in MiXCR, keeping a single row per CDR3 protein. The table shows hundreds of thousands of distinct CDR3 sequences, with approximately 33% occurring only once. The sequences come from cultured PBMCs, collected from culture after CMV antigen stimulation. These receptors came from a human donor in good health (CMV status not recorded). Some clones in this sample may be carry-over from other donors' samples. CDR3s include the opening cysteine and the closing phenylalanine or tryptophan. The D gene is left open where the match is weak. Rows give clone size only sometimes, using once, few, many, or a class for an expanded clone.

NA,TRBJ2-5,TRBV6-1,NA,TGTGCCAGCAGGACCCGGGACCGATTAATCCCAGAGACCCAGTACTTC,CASRTRDRLIPETQYF
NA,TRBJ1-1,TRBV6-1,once,TGTGCCAGCAGGGGGGGACCCGAAGCTTTCTTT,CASRGGPEAFF
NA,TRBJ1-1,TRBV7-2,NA,TGTGCCAGCAGCTTAGGGGGGGGGGTCACTGAAGCTTTCTTT,CASSLGGGVTEAFF
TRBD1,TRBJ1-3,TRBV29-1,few,TGCAGCGTCTCCGCCGGGACAGGGTTCTCTGGAAACACCATATATTTT,CSVSAGTGFSGNTIYF
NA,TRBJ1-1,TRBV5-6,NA,TGTGCCAGCAGCTTTGGAACAGGGCTGCACACTGAAGCTTTCTTT,CASSFGTGLHTEAFF
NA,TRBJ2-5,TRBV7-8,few,TGTGCCAGCAGCTCCGTAGTGTCGGAGACCCAGTACTTC,CASSSVVSETQYF
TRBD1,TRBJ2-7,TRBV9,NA,TGTGCCAGCAGCGACACAGGGGACAACGAGCAGTACTTC,CASSDTGDNEQYF
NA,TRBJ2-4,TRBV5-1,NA,TGCGCCAGCAGCGTTAGCGGTGGGATTCAGTACTTC,CASSVSGGIQYF
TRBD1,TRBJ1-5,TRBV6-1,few,TGTGCCAGCAGTGAGTGGGAGGGGGCTAGCAATCAGCCCCAGCATTTT,CASSEWEGASNQPQHF
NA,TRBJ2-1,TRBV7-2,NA,TGTGCCAGCAGCCAGGGGCCCTCCTGGGGGGAGCAGTTCTTC,CASSQGPSWGEQFF
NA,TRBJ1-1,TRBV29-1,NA,TGCAGCGTTGGGGGGCCGACCAACACTGAAGCTTTCTTT,CSVGGPTNTEAFF
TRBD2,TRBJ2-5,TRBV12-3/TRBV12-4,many,TGTGCCAGCAGTTTAACTACTAGCGGCCAAGAGACCCAGTACTTC,CASSLTTSGQETQYF
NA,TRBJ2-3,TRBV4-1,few,TGCGCCAGCAGCCAAGGGCCAGATACGCAGTATTTT,CASSQGPDTQYF
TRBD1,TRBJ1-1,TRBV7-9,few,TGTGCCAGCAGCTCGTGGGACAGCCCAATGAACACTGAAGCTTTCTTT,CASSSWDSPMNTEAFF
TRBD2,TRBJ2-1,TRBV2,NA,TGTGCCAGCAGTTTGACTAGCGGGGGGGCGGTGAATGAGCAGTTCTTC,CASSLTSGGAVNEQFF
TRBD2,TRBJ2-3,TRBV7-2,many,TGTGCCAGCAGCGTTACTAGCGGGGGAAAGCAGTATTTT,CASSVTSGGKQYF
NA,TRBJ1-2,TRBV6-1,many,TGTGCCAGCAGTTATCAAGGCGGCCGATATGGCTACACCTTC,CASSYQGGRYGYTF
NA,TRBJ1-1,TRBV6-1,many,TGTGCCAGCAGTGGGGGCAGTTTCCCCACTGAAGCTTTCTTT,CASSGGSFPTEAFF
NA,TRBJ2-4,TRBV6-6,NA,TGTGCCAGCAGTGAGGAAAACAGACATCAGTACTTC,CASSEENRHQYF
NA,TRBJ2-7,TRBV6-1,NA,TGTGCCAGCTGGGTGGAAGGAACTTACGAGCAGTACTTC,CASWVEGTYEQYF
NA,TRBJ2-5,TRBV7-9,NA,TGTGCCAGCAGCCTCACCGGGTCCAGGCAAGAGACCCAGTACTTC,CASSLTGSRQETQYF
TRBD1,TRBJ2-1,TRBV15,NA,TGTGCCACCAGCAGAACCCGACAGGGCTGGGGAAATGAGCAGTTCTTC,CATSRTRQGWGNEQFF
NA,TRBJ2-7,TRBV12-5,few,TGTGCTAGTGGCTGGGGGGCATCCTACGAGCAGTACTTC,CASGWGASYEQYF
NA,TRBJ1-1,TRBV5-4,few,TGTGCCAGCAGCTTTTCGGTTAGGGGAGTTGAAGCTTTCTTT,CASSFSVRGVEAFF
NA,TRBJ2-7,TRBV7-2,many,TGTGCCAGCAGCCAGACGCGTCGAGACGAGCAGTACTTC,CASSQTRRDEQYF
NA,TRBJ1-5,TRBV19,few,TGTGCCAGTATAGGGGCCTTCAATCAGCCCCAGCATTTT,CASIGAFNQPQHF